The 31 T cell receptor beta chains given below trace back to one sample, sequenced in a study of T cells in Graves' hyperthyroidism and ophthalmopathy. From RNA transcripts, TCR beta CDR3 regions were amplified. RT-PCR in the first round (using the HTBI primer set) targeted the TCR CDR3. TCRdb processed the multiplex PCR reads anew with MiXCR; each CDR3 protein has one entry. This sample carries about 840,000 distinct CDR3 sequences, 35% to 40% of them seen once, and the ten largest clones take 7.5% to 9.5%. The sequenced sample consisted of blood. The receptors were sampled from a man aged 18 to 30 with Graves' hyperthyroidism.

The chain is built from TRBV2 and TRBJ2-5; D gene unclear. Germline V CDR1 and CDR2: SNHLY, FYNNEI. Trimming pared 5 bases from V and 5 bases from J, leaving 18 bases between. CDR3 length: 15 residues. CDR3 loop: CASSIGPPPGETQYF. The CDR3 DNA reads TGTGCCAGCAGTATCGGACCGCCACCCGGGGAGACCCAGTACTTC.

The chain recombines TRBV20-1 with TRBJ2-2; D may be TRBD1 or TRBD2 (5 bases each). Germline V gene sequence: CDR1 DFQATT, CDR2 SNEGSKA (reference sequence). Trimming removed 3 bases at V and 3 bases at J, with 17 bases between. CDR3 size: 16 residues. The CDR3 region is CSARVPGLRDTGELFF. The CDR3 nucleotides are TGCAGTGCTAGGGTCCCAGGGCTGAGGGACACCGGGGAGCTGTTTTTT.

The chain employs TRBV10-3 and TRBJ1-5; D remains unclear. The CDR3 totals 13 residues. V lost 6 bases to trimming and J lost 4 bases, with 10 bases between them. From germline, CDR1 is ENHRY and CDR2 SYGVKD. CDR3 protein: CAISRHPNQPQHF. In DNA form, the CDR3 reads TGTGCCATCAGCAGGCACCCGAATCAGCCCCAGCATTTT.

This clonotype was counted at least ten times. This chain uses TRBV2 with TRBJ2-7, with 8 nucleotides matching TRBD1. Germline V gene sequence: CDR1 SNHLY, CDR2 FYNNEI. V shed 6 bases and J 5 bases; nucleotides not matched to a gene: 6. The CDR3 contains 13 residues. In DNA form, the CDR3 reads TGTGCCAGCAGCGGGGACAGGCGAAACGAGCAGTACTTC. Translating it yields CASSGDRRNEQYF.

This sequence joins TRBV19 and TRBJ1-1; 7 bases are a match to TRBD1. Germline assignment: CDR1 LNHDA and CDR2 SQIVND (reference sequence). This CDR3 contains 12 residues. V shed 5 bases, J shed 10 bases, and the junction held 7 bases outside the gene matches. CDR3 sequence: CASSPDRAGAFF. The CDR3 nucleotides are TGTGCCAGTAGTCCCGACAGGGCGGGAGCTTTCTTT.

About this clonotype: A much larger clone lies one base from this, so it may be a read error. The V and J genes are TRBV7-9 and TRBJ2-7; unclear D gene. The V and J ends lost 3 bases and 6 bases respectively, with 9 bases between them. Germline V CDR1 and CDR2: SEHNR, FQNEAQ (reference sequence). The CDR3 length is 12 residues. Here the CDR3 DNA reads TGTGCCAGCAGCTTCTGGACGGTCGAGCAGTACTTC. Its translation: CASSFWTVEQYF.

The chain uses TRBV10-3 and TRBJ1-2; D uncertain. In germline, CDR1 is ENHRY, CDR2 SYGVKD. The CDR3 is made up of 12 amino acids. Trimming pared 7 bases from V and 6 bases from J, leaving 12 bases between. CDR3: CAIIGSRDGYTF. In nucleotides, the CDR3 is TGTGCCATCATTGGTAGTCGGGATGGCTACACCTTC.

This clonotype was detected only a few times. The chain uses TRBV7-3 and TRBJ1-5, with 12 nucleotides matching TRBD1. V gave up 5 bases and J gave up 1 base; unmatched junction bases: 9. This CDR3 spans 18 amino acids. Germline CDR1 is SGHTA and CDR2 is FQGTGA. As DNA, the CDR3 is TGTGCCAGCAGCCCAGGGGGACAGGGGGCGCGGAGCAATCAGCCCCAGCATTTT. This gives the protein CASSPGGQGARSNQPQHF.

This chain uses TRBV7-2 with TRBJ2-5, with D tentatively TRBD2 (6 bases). Trimming took 5 bases from V and 5 from J, leaving 15 bases between them. Germline V CDR1 and CDR2: SGHTA, FQGNSA. The CDR3 covers 14 residues. The CDR3 here is CASSARTGDETQYF. DNA for the CDR3: TGTGCCAGCAGCGCGAGGACGGGAGATGAGACCCAGTACTTC.

This clonotype has a handful of counts. The chain combines TRBV7-2 with TRBJ2-7; 9 bases are shared with TRBD2. The V gene's germline CDR1 is SGHTA and CDR2 FQGNSA. The CDR3 loop spans 15 amino acids. V dropped 6 bases and J dropped 0; count of bases not matched to a gene: 6. CDR3 sequence reads: CASSRSGGTSYEQYF. The DNA for the CDR3 is TGTGCCAGCAGTCGTAGCGGGGGCACCTCCTACGAGCAGTACTTC.

This clonotype was counted ten times or more. The chain joins TRBV5-6 to TRBJ2-5; 7 nucleotides match TRBD1. The V gene end was trimmed by 4 bases and the J gene end by 1 base; junction bases not matched to a gene: 4. CDR1 SGHDT and CDR2 YYEEEE come from the germline V gene. CDR3 length: 14 residues. DNA of the CDR3: TGTGCCAGCAGCCGAGGGACAGTCCAAGAGACCCAGTACTTC. Amino acids: CASSRGTVQETQYF.

V gene TRBV5-1 combines with J gene TRBJ2-7; possibly TRBD1 for D (5 bases). The CDR3 has 16 amino acids. The germline gives CDR1 SGHRS, CDR2 YFSETQ. V lost 2 bases and J lost 6, with 21 bases in between. The CDR3 reads CASSFRRTNRAFEQYF. The CDR3 coding sequence is TGCGCCAGCAGCTTTCGACGGACAAATAGGGCCTTCGAGCAGTACTTC. Using reference TRBV5-1 and TRBJ2-7 for the parts outside the CDR3, the full variable domain is KAGVTQTPRYLIKTRGQQVTLSCSPISGHRSVSWYQQTPGQGLQFLFEYFSETQRNKGNFPGRFSGRQFSNSRSEMNVSTLELGDSALYLCASSFRRTNRAFEQYFGPGTRLTVT.

This clonotype was observed a handful of times. The V gene is TRBV19, the J gene TRBJ2-7; perhaps TRBD1 as D (6 bases). V was cut by 3 bases and J by 3 bases, with 15 bases left in between. The CDR3 totals 15 residues. Germline V gene sequence: CDR1 LNHDA, CDR2 SQIVND (reference sequence). The CDR3 DNA reads TGTGCCAGTAGTATGACCCTCGGACAGATCTACGAGCAGTACTTC. Translation: CASSMTLGQIYEQYF.

In this sample, this clonotype turned up many times. The chain joins TRBV20-1 to TRBJ1-3; a weak D match, TRBD1 (5 bases). Germline V gene lookup returns CDR1 DFQATT and CDR2 SNEGSKA (reference sequence). This CDR3 is built from 15 residues. Trimming took off 1 base at V and 4 bases at J, with 14 bases between the two ends. CDR3 in amino acids: CSARAGGGRGNTIYF. The CDR3 DNA sequence: TGCAGTGCTAGAGCTGGGGGAGGTCGCGGAAACACCATATATTTT.

V is TRBV6-5 and J is TRBJ2-7; possibly TRBD1 or TRBD2 for D (5 bases each). Germline assignment: CDR1 MNHEY and CDR2 SVGAGI. The length of the CDR3 is 14 residues. V shed 4 bases and J shed 4 bases, with 14 bases lying between them. The CDR3 spells CASSLSGHAYEQYF. CDR3 in DNA: TGTGCCAGCAGTTTATCGGGGCACGCTTACGAGCAGTACTTC.

This clonotype was seen more than once but under ten times. The gene calls are TRBV7-2 and TRBJ1-2; possibly TRBD1 for D (5 bases). CDR1 SGHTA and CDR2 FQGNSA come from the germline V gene. This CDR3 comprises 14 residues. V shed 5 bases and J shed 5 bases, with 15 bases lying between them. In nucleotides, the CDR3 is TGTGCCAGCAGCCTAGGGGACCGTAGGTATGGCTACACCTTC. Amino acids: CASSLGDRRYGYTF.

Concerning this clonotype: This CDR3 is missing its conserved last phenylalanine or tryptophan, likely due to a read error. The V gene is TRBV29-1, the J gene TRBJ2-7; D unresolved. The germline V gene has CDR1 SQVTM and CDR2 ANQGSEA. V was clipped by 2 bases and J by 0 bases, with 8 bases between them. The CDR3 is 13 amino acids. For the CDR3, the DNA is TGCAGCGTTGAAAGTCAGACCTCCTACGAGCAGTACCTC. Encoded protein: CSVESQTSYEQYL.

This clonotype has ten or more counts. This chain links TRBV10-1 with TRBJ2-5, with 9 bases that match TRBD2. Per the germline V gene, CDR1 is WNHNN and CDR2 is SYGVQD (reference sequence). The CDR3 is 14 residues long. With V trimmed by 7 bases and J by 4 bases, 7 bases remained unmatched. DNA of the CDR3: TGCGCCAGCACCCTAGCGGGGTATAGAGAGACCCAGTACTTC. Amino acids: CASTLAGYRETQYF.

The V and J genes are TRBV11-1 and TRBJ1-1; 10 nucleotides align to TRBD1. The CDR3 has 19 amino acids. The V and J ends lost 9 bases and 3 bases, in that order; junction bases with no gene match: 22. Germline CDR1 is SGHAT and CDR2 is FQDESV (reference sequence). CDR3 nucleotide sequence: TGTGCCAGAAGTCGACCGGGACAGGGGCGGATCGGTTGGTACACTGAAGCTTTCTTT. It codes for CARSRPGQGRIGWYTEAFF.

This chain uses TRBV29-1 with TRBJ1-3; possible D gene TRBD1, 5 bases. CDR3 length equals 13 residues. The germline V gene has CDR1 SQVTM and CDR2 ANQGSEA. CDR3 loop: CRTTGNSGNTIYF. The CDR3 DNA reads TGCAGGACCACAGGAAACTCTGGAAACACCATATATTTT.

This clonotype has more than one count but fewer than ten. The rearrangement links TRBV20-1 to TRBJ2-2; D is possibly TRBD2 (6 bases). CDR3 size: 13 residues. V lost 5 bases to trimming and J lost 4 bases, with 11 bases between them. CDR1 is DFQATT, CDR2 SNEGSKA, per germline (reference sequence). In nucleotides, the CDR3 is TGCAGTGCTCCTCGACTAGGCACCGGGGAGCTGTTTTTT. Translating gives CSAPRLGTGELFF.

The V and J genes are TRBV19 and TRBJ2-7; 8 positions match TRBD1. V was clipped by 7 bases and J by 3 bases; unmatched bases: 5. The CDR3 spans 13 residues. Per the germline V gene, CDR1 is LNHDA and CDR2 is SQIVND (reference sequence). CDR3 protein: CASMEQGGYEQYF. The CDR3 coding sequence is TGTGCCAGTATGGAACAGGGGGGCTACGAGCAGTACTTC.

This clonotype was seen ten or more times. The DNA of the CDR3 is TGCAGCGTTGTTTATAAGGACAGGGGATACGAGCAGTACTTC. Its translation is CSVVYKDRGYEQYF. The chain couples TRBV29-1 to TRBJ2-7, with 9 nucleotides matching TRBD1. J lost 4 bases, V lost 4 bases, and 8 bases had no gene match. The germline CDR1 and CDR2 sequences are SQVTM and ANQGSEA. The CDR3 sequence is 14 residues long.

This clonotype has only a few counts. V gene TRBV7-3 combines with J gene TRBJ2-2, with 7 bases that match TRBD1. The CDR3 length is 14 residues. V trimming: 5 bases; J trimming: 6 bases; junction bases outside the gene matches: 6. The germline V gene encodes CDR1 SGHTA and CDR2 FQGTGA. CDR3 residues: CASSNDRVPGELFF. Written as DNA, the CDR3 is TGTGCCAGCAGCAACGACAGGGTCCCCGGGGAGCTGTTTTTT.

The chain couples TRBV30 to TRBJ2-7; D may be TRBD1 or TRBD2 (5 bases each). The CDR3 extends over 13 amino acids. The germline V gene has CDR1 GTSNPN and CDR2 SVGIG (reference sequence). Trimming stripped 2 bases from V and 4 bases from J, with 12 bases between. The CDR3 sequence is CAWSFAGGYEQYF. In DNA form, the CDR3 reads TGTGCCTGGAGTTTTGCTGGGGGATACGAGCAGTACTTC.

This clonotype has more than one count but fewer than ten. The rearrangement links TRBV7-9 to TRBJ1-1, with 8 bases aligning to TRBD1. The V gene end was trimmed by 8 bases and the J gene end by 1 base; junction bases not matched to a gene: 3. This CDR3 has 13 residues. The germline V gene has CDR1 SEHNR and CDR2 FQNEAQ (reference sequence). The CDR3 coding sequence is TGTGCCAGCCGGGACAGGACGAACACTGAAGCTTTCTTT. Translating gives CASRDRTNTEAFF. Looking up the rest from reference TRBV7-9 and TRBJ1-1 gives the full variable domain: DTGVSQNPRHKITKRGQNVTFRCDPISEHNRLYWYRQTLGQGPEFLTYFQNEAQLEKSRLLSDRFSAERPKGSFSTLEIQRTEQGDSAMYLCASRDRTNTEAFFGQGTRLTVV.

The chain is built from TRBV9 and TRBJ2-7; 8 bases are shared with TRBD2. V lost 4 bases to trimming and J lost 9 bases; unmatched junction nucleotides: 9. Germline V gene data show CDR1 as SGDLS and CDR2 as YYNGEE. CDR3 length equals 13 residues. The CDR3 coding sequence is TGTGCCAGCAGCTTAGCTAACGGGGGGGGGCAGTACTTC. Amino acids: CASSLANGGGQYF.

Ten or more counts support this clonotype. The V call is TRBV7-9, the J call TRBJ1-2, with D uncertain. V dropped 11 bases and J dropped 4 bases, with 14 bases sitting between them. The CDR3 consists of 12 residues. Germline V lookup: CDR1 SEHNR, CDR2 FQNEAQ (reference sequence). The CDR3 region is CAPRVLGYGYTF. CDR3 DNA sequence: TGTGCCCCCCGGGTGTTGGGCTATGGCTACACCTTC.

Ten or more counts support this clonotype. V usage is TRBV7-9 and J usage is TRBJ2-7; D ambiguous. CDR1 is SEHNR and CDR2 is FQNEAQ in the germline V gene (reference sequence). The V end lost 5 bases, the J end lost 6 bases, and 14 bases lay between the germline ends. This CDR3 spans 13 amino acids. The CDR3 sequence is CASSRTVHPEQYF. The CDR3 DNA is TGTGCCAGCAGCCGAACAGTCCATCCCGAGCAGTACTTC.

This clonotype was observed at least ten times. The gene calls are TRBV9 and TRBJ2-5; 9 nucleotides match TRBD2. There are 16 residues in the CDR3. Germline loops: CDR1 SGDLS, CDR2 YYNGEE. The ends lost 0 bases at V and 6 bases at J; junction bases unmatched: 9. This chain's CDR3 is CASSVGGGRAEQTQYF. CDR3 in DNA: TGTGCCAGCAGCGTAGGTGGCGGGAGGGCCGAACAGACCCAGTACTTC.

Ten or more counts support this clonotype. The genes are TRBV20-1 and TRBJ1-1; D possibly corresponds to TRBD1 (5 bases). With 3 bases removed from V and 1 base from J, the gap between germline ends came to 9 bases. CDR3 length equals 13 residues. From germline, CDR1 is DFQATT and CDR2 SNEGSKA (reference sequence). CDR3 loop: CSASRGSNTEAFF. The CDR3 DNA follows: TGCAGTGCTAGTAGGGGATCGAACACTGAAGCTTTCTTT.